A selection of T cell receptor beta chains follows, all from one sample in a study of cytomegalovirus exposure and HLA in healthy donors. The method was immunoSEQ multiplex PCR; TCRdb's version includes in-frame clones alone and lacks a portion of them. The data show about 90,000 clones, under 85% seen once. Sequencing was performed on PBMCs. These TCRs come from a boy between 10 and 17 years old in good health and CMV-seronegative. The CDR3 runs from the conserved cysteine through the conserved F or W. D genes are given only for firm matches. Clone size is not always given. Where it is, it says once, few, many or a class for expanded clones.

CDR3aa,CDR3nt,abundance,len,v_gene,d_gene,j_gene
CASREDPDYGYTF,TGTGCCAGCAGGGAGGACCCGGACTATGGCTACACCTTC,.,13,TRBV6-6,.,TRBJ1-2
CASSKPGGMNTEAFF,TGTGCCAGCAGTAAACCAGGGGGGATGAACACTGAAGCTTTCTTT,once,15,TRBV6-1,TRBD1,TRBJ1-1
CSVVYAYEQYF,TGCAGCGTTGTCTATGCCTACGAGCAGTACTTC,once,11,TRBV29-1,.,TRBJ2-7
CAWRRQALTYEQYF,TGTGCCTGGAGGAGACAGGCTTTGACCTACGAGCAGTACTTC,.,14,TRBV30,.,TRBJ2-7
CASSVVRAYNSPLHF,TGTGCCAGCAGCGTAGTCAGGGCCTATAATTCACCCCTCCACTTT,.,15,TRBV9,.,TRBJ1-6
CAIREGGWGEQYF,TGTGCCATCAGGGAAGGAGGGTGGGGCGAGCAGTACTTC,few,13,TRBV10-3,.,TRBJ2-7
CASSYQGGVGETQYF,TGTGCCAGCAGTTACCAAGGAGGGGTCGGGGAGACCCAGTACTTC,.,15,TRBV6-5,.,TRBJ2-5
CASRFGQGRSEQFF,TGTGCCAGCAGGTTCGGACAGGGAAGGTCTGAGCAGTTCTTC,.,14,TRBV6-6,TRBD1,TRBJ2-1
CASSRQGGANYGYTF,TGTGCCAGCAGCCGGCAGGGCGGCGCTAACTATGGCTACACCTTC,.,15,TRBV5-4,.,TRBJ1-2
CASSVDRATEAFF,TGTGCCAGCAGCGTCGACAGGGCTACTGAAGCTTTCTTT,.,13,TRBV6-5,TRBD1,TRBJ1-1
CASSQDWSGSGSDEQYF,TGCGCCAGCAGCCAAGATTGGAGCGGAAGCGGGAGCGATGAGCAGTACTTC,once,17,TRBV4-3,TRBD2,TRBJ2-7
CASSFSDSSYEQYF,TGTGCCAGCAGCTTCTCTGACAGCTCCTACGAGCAGTACTTC,.,14,TRBV13,.,TRBJ2-7
CASSYSTRQTTEAFF,TGTGCCAGCAGTTACTCGACGCGGCAAACCACTGAAGCTTTCTTT,.,15,TRBV6-5,.,TRBJ1-1
CASYTGLDAEAFF,TGTGCCAGCTATACAGGGCTGGATGCTGAAGCTTTCTTT,.,13,TRBV6-6,.,TRBJ1-1
CSVVLAAAGYEQYF,TGCAGCGTTGTACTGGCGGCGGCGGGCTACGAGCAGTACTTC,.,14,TRBV29-1,.,TRBJ2-7
CSVDDGAGGYGYTF,TGCAGCGTTGATGACGGGGCGGGGGGCTATGGCTACACCTTC,.,14,TRBV29-1,.,TRBJ1-2
CASSISGELFF,TGTGCCAGTAGTATCTCCGGGGAGCTGTTTTTT,.,11,TRBV19,.,TRBJ2-2
CASSLAGPADTQYF,TGTGCCAGCAGCTTAGCGGGGCCGGCAGATACGCAGTATTTT,once,14,TRBV7-3,.,TRBJ2-3
CSATLGQAVGTGAQHF,TGCAGCGCCACCTTGGGACAGGCCGTTGGGACGGGGGCCCAGCATTTT,.,16,TRBV29-1,TRBD1,TRBJ1-5
CAWRQTESGANVLTF,TGTGCCTGGAGACAGACGGAATCTGGGGCCAACGTCCTGACTTTC,once,15,TRBV30,.,TRBJ2-6
CASRQFTGDNYGYTF,TGTGCCAGCAGGCAATTTACAGGGGACAACTATGGCTACACCTTC,.,15,TRBV6-1,TRBD1,TRBJ1-2
CASAPGGAGMNEQYF,TGTGCCAGCGCCCCTGGCGGGGCAGGGATGAACGAGCAGTACTTC,.,15,TRBV2,.,TRBJ2-7
CASSQMNTEAFF,TGTGCCAGCAGTCAGATGAACACTGAAGCTTTCTTT,few,12,TRBV6-5,.,TRBJ1-1
CASSEAGGTEAFF,TGTGCCAGCAGTGAAGCAGGGGGCACTGAAGCTTTCTTT,.,13,TRBV6-1,.,TRBJ1-1
CTSSKEGLAGYNEQFF,TGCACCAGCAGCAAAGAGGGACTAGCGGGGTACAATGAGCAGTTCTTC,.,16,TRBV1,.,TRBJ2-1
CASSPRQLNTEAFF,TGTGCCAGCAGCCCTAGACAGTTGAACACTGAAGCTTTCTTT,.,14,TRBV7-2,.,TRBJ1-1
CASSELQGANSPLHF,TGTGCCAGCAGTGAATTACAGGGGGCTAATTCACCCCTCCACTTT,.,15,TRBV6-1,TRBD1,TRBJ1-6
CASRRLIIDGTGDPYSNQPQHF,TGTGCCAGTAGGCGCCTCATTATCGACGGGACAGGGGATCCCTATAGCAATCAGCCCCAGCATTTT,.,22,TRBV19,TRBD1,TRBJ1-5
CASSEFSGGADTQYF,TGTGCCAGCAGTGAATTTAGCGGGGGGGCAGATACGCAGTATTTT,.,15,TRBV6-1,TRBD2,TRBJ2-3
CASSVEVRLGDTEAFF,TGTGCCAGCAGCGTAGAAGTGAGGTTAGGGGACACTGAAGCTTTCTTT,.,16,TRBV9,.,TRBJ1-1
CASSQGRASAGGYNEQFF,TGCGCCAGCAGCCAAGGTCGCGCGTCAGCGGGAGGCTACAATGAGCAGTTCTTC,.,18,TRBV4-1,TRBD2,TRBJ2-1
CASKLAGVTDTQYF,TGCGCCAGCAAATTAGCGGGAGTCACAGATACGCAGTATTTT,.,14,TRBV5-1,TRBD2,TRBJ2-3
CAWSPGRTEAFF,TGTGCCTGGAGTCCGGGAAGGACTGAAGCTTTCTTT,.,12,TRBV30,.,TRBJ1-1
CASSQDYPNTEAFF,TGCGCCAGCAGCCAAGACTACCCAAACACTGAAGCTTTCTTT,.,14,TRBV4-1,.,TRBJ1-1
CAWSAWLDQPQHF,TGTGCCTGGAGTGCATGGCTCGATCAGCCCCAGCATTTT,few,13,TRBV30,.,TRBJ1-5
CATSRVGCGQGVGNTEAFF,TGTGCCACCAGCAGAGTTGGGTGTGGGCAGGGGGTAGGGAACACTGAAGCTTTCTTT,.,19,TRBV15,TRBD1,TRBJ1-1
CASSIARGTEAFF,TGTGCCAGTAGTATAGCACGGGGCACTGAAGCTTTCTTT,.,13,TRBV19,.,TRBJ1-1
CASSLESQEGDYEQYF,TGTGCCAGCAGCTTGGAGTCCCAAGAGGGCGACTACGAGCAGTACTTC,.,16,TRBV5-4,.,TRBJ2-7
CASSPQRGTDTQYF,TGTGCCAGCAGCCCACAGAGGGGCACAGATACGCAGTATTTT,few,14,TRBV9,.,TRBJ2-3
CASSQGAARGTEAFF,TGCGCCAGCAGCCAAGGCGCCGCCCGGGGAACTGAAGCTTTCTTT,.,15,TRBV4-1,.,TRBJ1-1
CAISDKGLAGTSNEQFF,TGTGCCATCAGTGATAAGGGTCTAGCGGGAACATCCAATGAGCAGTTCTTC,few,17,TRBV10-3,TRBD2,TRBJ2-1
CASKTAEPYTEAFF,TGTGCCAGCAAAACTGCGGAGCCATACACTGAAGCTTTCTTT,.,14,TRBV28,.,TRBJ1-1
CSVESPRDGSREYGYTF,TGCAGCGTTGAAAGCCCCAGGGATGGTTCGAGAGAATATGGCTACACCTTC,.,17,TRBV29-1,.,TRBJ1-2
CASSQASKLGGELFF,TGCGCCAGCAGCCAAGCCTCGAAGCTCGGCGGGGAGCTGTTTTTT,.,15,TRBV4-3,.,TRBJ2-2